The clone carrying this TCR beta chain was observed a handful of times. Its antigen is unknown. The data were taken from a study of blood T cells in healthy people across ages. Broader study findings: The diversity estimates, figures obtained from one million T cells, were considered underestimates. Long-lived and aged donors differed, with more naive CD4+ cells and higher diversity in the long-lived.

Peripheral blood samples of roughly 9.8 milliliters were drawn from each donor. The authors extracted at least 5 micrograms of total RNA per sample. PCR was performed a second time for about 7 to 11 cycles using a sample-barcoded 5' primer and a J-beta primer mix. TCRdb used MiXCR to reprocess the 5' RACE reads, holding one entry per CDR3 protein. Counted here are 580,000 or so distinct CDR3 sequences, around 48% occurring once; the ten biggest clones make up roughly 25%. The CDR3 contains 17 residues. Germline CDR1 LGHDT, CDR2 YNNKEL (reference sequence). Trimming removed 4 bases from V and 1 base from J; junction bases left unmatched: 6.

This chain uses TRBV3-1 with TRBJ2-6; 8 bases are shared with TRBD1. This sequence originates from an elderly man in good health. Sequenced input: blood. In DNA form, the CDR3 reads TGTGCCAGCAGCCGAGCAGGGGGCATATCTGGGGCCAACGTCCTGACTTTC. It codes for CASSRAGGISGANVLTF.